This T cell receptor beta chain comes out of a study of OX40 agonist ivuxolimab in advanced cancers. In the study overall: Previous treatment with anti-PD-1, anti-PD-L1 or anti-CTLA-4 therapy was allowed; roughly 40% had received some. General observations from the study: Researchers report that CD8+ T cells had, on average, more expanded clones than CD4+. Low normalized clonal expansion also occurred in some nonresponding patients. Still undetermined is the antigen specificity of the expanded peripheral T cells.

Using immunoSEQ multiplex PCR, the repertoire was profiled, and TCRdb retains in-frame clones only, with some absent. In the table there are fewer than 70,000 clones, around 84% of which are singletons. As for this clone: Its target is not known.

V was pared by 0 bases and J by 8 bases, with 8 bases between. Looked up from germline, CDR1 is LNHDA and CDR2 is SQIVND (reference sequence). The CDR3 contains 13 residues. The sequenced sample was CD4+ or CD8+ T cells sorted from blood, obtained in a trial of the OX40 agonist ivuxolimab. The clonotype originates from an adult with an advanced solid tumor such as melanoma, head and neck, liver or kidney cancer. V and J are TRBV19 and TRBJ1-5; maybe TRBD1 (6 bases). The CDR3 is CASSIDTGKPQHF. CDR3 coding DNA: TGTGCCAGTAGTATAGACACAGGGAAGCCCCAGCATTTT.